Shown below are 19 T cell receptor beta chains from a single sample sequenced in a study of CD8 T cells in ankylosing spondylitis. TCRdb used MiXCR to reprocess the 5' RACE reads, holding one entry per CDR3 protein. In the table there are hundreds of thousands of distinct CDR3 sequences, about 18% of which are singletons. General study findings and limits: A TCR beta motif of about eight highly homologous variants seemed to mark ankylosing spondylitis blood.

These receptors lack a known antigen. Source material: blood, either unsorted or a sorted T cell fraction (not recorded which). The receptors originated from a male donor with ankylosing spondylitis.

Ten or more counts support this clonotype. The rearrangement links TRBV10-3 to TRBJ2-7, with D perhaps given as TRBD1 or TRBD2 (6 bases each). V dropped 10 bases and J dropped 6 bases, with 22 bases sitting between them. The germline V gene has CDR1 ENHRY and CDR2 SYGVKD. The CDR3 loop spans 14 amino acids. The CDR3 loop is CATQLAGEVREQYF. The CDR3 DNA sequence: TGTGCCACCCAACTTGCAGGGGAGGTACGCGAGCAGTACTTC.

V usage is TRBV2 and J usage is TRBJ1-2; unclear D gene. The CDR3 contains 17 residues. Trimming took 0 bases from V and 0 from J, leaving 14 bases between them. Germline values: CDR1 SNHLY, CDR2 FYNNEI. CDR3 in DNA: TGTGCCAGCAGTGAAGCGGGGAGGAGTGACACTAACTATGGCTACACCTTC. Translated: CASSEAGRSDTNYGYTF.

This chain links TRBV6-2 or TRBV6-3 with TRBJ2-1; possibly TRBD1 or TRBD2 for D (6 bases each). CDR1 is MNHEY, CDR2 SVGEGT, per germline. The CDR3 covers 17 residues. The ends were cut back, 7 bases at V and 0 bases at J, with 19 bases in the middle. CDR3 region: CASTGAGTLSSYNEQFF. In nucleotides, the CDR3 is TGTGCCAGCACAGGGGCCGGGACTCTTAGCTCCTACAATGAGCAGTTCTTC.

This clonotype has more than one count but fewer than ten. This chain uses TRBV4-3 with TRBJ2-7; D is ambiguous. The V end was cut by 0 bases, the J end by 0 bases, with 9 bases between. The germline CDR1 and CDR2 sequences are LGHNA and YSLEER. CDR3 length: 15 amino acids. CDR3 in DNA: TGCGCCAGCAGCCAAGATCGTTCAAGCTCCTACGAGCAGTACTTC. The encoded protein is CASSQDRSSSYEQYF.

V usage is TRBV27 and J usage is TRBJ2-3; 13 bases align to TRBD2. The ends lost 7 bases at V and 2 bases at J; junction bases unmatched: 3. Looked up from germline, CDR1 is MNHEY and CDR2 is SMNVEV (reference sequence). The CDR3 runs 15 residues. CDR3 in amino acids: CASNGTSGATDTQYF. The CDR3 DNA is TGTGCCAGCAACGGGACTAGCGGGGCCACAGATACGCAGTATTTT.

V is TRBV12-3 or TRBV12-4 and J is TRBJ2-7; no clear D gene. This CDR3 comprises 13 residues. V was clipped by 3 bases and J by 2 bases, with 8 bases between them. Here the CDR3 reads CASSFRQPYEQYF. Written as DNA, the CDR3 is TGTGCCAGCAGTTTTCGGCAACCCTACGAGCAGTACTTC.

The chain uses TRBV6-6 and TRBJ1-2, with a weak D call TRBD1 (5 bases). V was shortened by 5 bases and J by 8 bases, with 15 bases between the two germline ends. Per the germline V gene, CDR1 is MNHNY and CDR2 is SVGAGI (reference sequence). The length of the CDR3 is 13 residues. CDR3 region: CASSTGGFGGYTF. The CDR3 coding sequence is TGTGCCAGCAGTACGGGGGGATTTGGGGGCTACACCTTC.

This clonotype was counted at least ten times. The rearrangement joins TRBV20-1 to TRBJ2-1; 9 nucleotides match TRBD2. This CDR3 is built from 13 residues. The ends lost 3 bases at V and 8 bases at J; junction bases unmatched: 5. Germline-derived CDR1 and CDR2 are DFQATT and SNEGSKA (reference sequence). The CDR3 protein is CSARGSGSYEQFF. CDR3 bases: TGCAGTGCTAGGGGTAGCGGGAGTTATGAGCAGTTCTTC.

This clonotype was detected many times. The CDR3 sequence is CASSLGRQSSYNEQFF. The CDR3 DNA follows: TGCGCCAGCAGCTTGGGGCGCCAAAGCTCCTACAATGAGCAGTTCTTC. The V gene is TRBV5-1, the J gene TRBJ2-1; unclear D gene. CDR3 length: 16 amino acids. Trimming left V 0 bases short and J 0 bases short, with 10 bases between. CDR1 and CDR2 from the germline V gene are SGHRS and YFSETQ.

This clonotype was recorded many times. V is TRBV10-3 and J is TRBJ2-7, with D unclear. From germline, CDR1 is ENHRY and CDR2 SYGVKD. This CDR3 is 12 amino acids long. V lost 3 bases to trimming and J lost 0 bases, with 3 bases between them. In DNA form, the CDR3 reads TGTGCCATCAGTGACTACTCCTACGAGCAGTACTTC. Residues: CAISDYSYEQYF.

A few counts support this clonotype. The chain employs TRBV5-1 and TRBJ1-4; TRBD1 matches 7 bases. The CDR3 runs 17 residues. The germline V gene has CDR1 SGHRS and CDR2 YFSETQ. Trimming at V came to 0 bases and at J to 0 bases, leaving 5 bases not matched to a gene. Here the CDR3 reads CASSLGQGPATNEKLFF. The CDR3 coding sequence is TGCGCCAGCAGCTTGGGACAGGGACCGGCAACTAATGAAAAACTGTTTTTT.

V gene TRBV6-5 combines with J gene TRBJ2-1; perhaps TRBD1 as D (6 bases). This CDR3 region has 16 residues. V lost 6 bases to trimming and J lost 5 bases, with 20 bases between them. CDR1 and CDR2 from the germline V gene are MNHEY and SVGAGI. The CDR3 loop is CASRPLGGGLNNEQFF. CDR3 bases: TGTGCCAGCAGACCTTTAGGGGGTGGTCTCAACAATGAGCAGTTCTTC.

This clonotype appeared many times. This chain links TRBV10-3 with TRBJ2-7, with TRBD1 matching over 7 bases. The CDR3 is 14 amino acids. Germline-derived CDR1 and CDR2 are ENHRY and SYGVKD. V dropped 3 bases and J dropped 3; count of bases not matched to a gene: 5. CDR3 bases: TGTGCCATCAGTGATCCGGGACAGAACTACGAGCAGTACTTC. Its translation is CAISDPGQNYEQYF.

The chain recombines TRBV10-1 with TRBJ2-7; TRBD1 agrees at 11 bases. V trimming: 3 bases; J trimming: 2 bases; junction bases outside the gene matches: 6. Germline V gene data show CDR1 as WNHNN and CDR2 as SYGVQD (reference sequence). CDR3 length: 16 amino acids. CDR3 loop: CASSDGTGGSPYEQYF. The DNA of the CDR3 is TGCGCCAGCAGTGATGGGACAGGGGGTAGTCCCTACGAGCAGTACTTC.

This clonotype was seen repeatedly, ten times or more. The V and J genes are TRBV12-3 or TRBV12-4 and TRBJ2-7; weak D call: TRBD2 (5 bases). The CDR3 is made up of 13 amino acids. V lost 5 bases to trimming and J lost 7 bases, with 15 bases between them. The CDR3 protein is CASSPINSGEQYF. As DNA, the CDR3 is TGTGCCAGCAGTCCTATAAACTCGGGAGAGCAGTACTTC.

In this sample, this clonotype turned up many times. The rearrangement joins TRBV29-1 to TRBJ2-1; 8 bases agree with TRBD2. The V and J ends lost 5 bases and 8 bases, in that order; junction bases with no gene match: 20. Per the germline V gene, CDR1 is SQVTM and CDR2 is ANQGSEA. This CDR3 is built from 17 residues. CDR3 DNA sequence: TGCAGCGTTCAGGATTTGGCTAGCGGGCCCAATCTGGATGAGCAGTTCTTC. The encoded protein is CSVQDLASGPNLDEQFF.

This clonotype was seen more than once but under ten times. The CDR3: CASSSQSGGRFDYGYTF. Written as DNA, the CDR3 is TGCGCCAGCAGCTCCCAGAGTGGAGGCAGGTTTGACTATGGCTACACCTTC. The chain carries TRBV5-1 and TRBJ1-2; D remains ambiguous. V was shortened by 3 bases and J by 3 bases, with 21 bases between the two germline ends. The CDR3 extends over 17 amino acids. Looked up from germline, CDR1 is SGHRS and CDR2 is YFSETQ.

This clonotype has a handful of counts. The gene calls are TRBV28 and TRBJ2-3; D is unresolved. Germline lookup yields CDR1 MDHEN and CDR2 SYDVKM. V lost 4 bases and J 6 bases, leaving 14 bases between the germline ends. The length of the CDR3 is 14 residues. CDR3 residues: CASSSGDGWDTQYF. The CDR3 DNA sequence: TGTGCCAGCAGTTCAGGAGATGGGTGGGATACGCAGTATTTT.

The gene calls are TRBV12-3 or TRBV12-4 and TRBJ2-1; TRBD2 aligns across 10 bases. This CDR3 is built from 16 residues. V trimming: 1 base; J trimming: 8 bases; junction bases outside the gene matches: 8. The chain's CDR3 is CASSLGLAGEGDEQFF. CDR3 DNA: TGTGCCAGCAGTTTAGGTCTAGCGGGAGAGGGGGATGAGCAGTTCTTC.